The 8 T cell receptor beta chains below were found in one sample sequenced in a study of shared clonotypes between healthy human individuals. Generated by immunoSEQ multiplex PCR, the TCRdb table keeps only in-frame clones and is missing some. In the table there are 600,000 to 700,000 clones, approximately 73% of which are singletons. Sequences were obtained from memory CD4+ T cells sorted from blood. The subset is: CD45RA-negative fraction. The receptors stem from a woman aged 30 to 39 in good health.

V is TRBV4-2 and J is TRBJ2-7, with a possible D match to TRBD2 (5 bases). Trimming shortened V by 2 bases and J by 2 bases, and 13 bases separated the two germline ends. This CDR3 contains 15 residues. Germline V CDR1 and CDR2: LGHNA, YNFKEQ. The CDR3 protein is CASSQTDSFTYEQYF. CDR3 in DNA: TGTGCCAGCAGCCAAACGGACTCCTTTACCTACGAGCAGTACTTC.

This clone was found a few times. Other DNA sequences from this sample encode an identical CDR3 as well. V usage is TRBV11-2 and J usage is TRBJ2-7; 11 nucleotides line up with TRBD1. Germline-derived CDR1 and CDR2 are SGHAT and FQNNGV. After removal of 5 bases from V and 2 bases from J, the junction contained 5 bases not matched to a gene. The CDR3 contains 15 residues. The CDR3 DNA reads as TGTGCCAGCAGCCCCCGGGACAGGGGGGCCTACGAGCAGTACTTC. Translation gives CASSPRDRGAYEQYF.

The chain links TRBV7-2 to TRBJ1-1, with D maybe TRBD1 (5 bases). The CDR3 covers 14 residues. Trimming shortened V by 2 bases and J by 5 bases, and 12 bases separated the two germline ends. Germline V gene sequence: CDR1 SGHTA, CDR2 FQGNSA. CDR3: CASSLHRGGTEAFF. The CDR3, as DNA: TGTGCCAGCAGCTTACATAGGGGAGGGACTGAAGCTTTCTTT.

About this clone: This same CDR3 is encoded by further DNA sequences in the sample. The V and J genes are TRBV5-1 and TRBJ2-1; TRBD1 or TRBD2 may be the D gene (5 bases each). V was clipped by 5 bases and J by 0 bases, with 12 bases between them. Germline V CDR1 and CDR2: SGHRS, YFSETQ. The CDR3 runs to 15 residues. CDR3 residues: CASSWDRSSYNEQFF. The CDR3 DNA reads TGCGCCAGCAGTTGGGACCGGAGCTCCTACAATGAGCAGTTCTTC.

This clone was observed once. The chain uses TRBV30 and TRBJ1-4, with 10 bases identical to TRBD1. This CDR3 is built from 14 residues. Germline V gene data show CDR1 as GTSNPN and CDR2 as SVGIG (reference sequence). J gave up 3 bases and V 7 bases, and 5 bases lay outside the gene matches. CDR3 amino acids: CASGQGFPNEKLFF. CDR3 DNA: TGTGCCTCGGGACAGGGGTTTCCTAATGAAAAACTGTTTTTT.

This clone was counted between two and nine times. The V and J genes are TRBV7-8 and TRBJ1-1; D is ambiguous. This CDR3 is built from 13 residues. With 3 bases removed from V and 1 base from J, the gap between germline ends came to 6 bases. In germline, CDR1 is SGHVS, CDR2 FQNEAQ. The CDR3 bases are TGTGCCAGCAGCTTTGGACCGAACACTGAAGCTTTCTTT. It translates to CASSFGPNTEAFF.

The chain is built from TRBV6-5 and TRBJ2-2, with 8 bases fitting TRBD2. The V gene's germline CDR1 is MNHEY and CDR2 SVGAGI. V dropped 4 bases and J dropped 6; count of bases not matched to a gene: 7. The CDR3 has 15 amino acids. The CDR3 here is CASSSSGTRPGELFF. As DNA, the CDR3 is TGTGCCAGCAGTTCATCCGGGACTAGACCCGGGGAGCTGTTTTTT.

In this sample, this clone turned up many times. The chain employs TRBV19 and TRBJ2-7, with 9 bases fitting TRBD2. The CDR3 extends over 15 amino acids. Germline loops: CDR1 LNHDA, CDR2 SQIVND (reference sequence). V lost 4 bases to trimming and J lost 5 bases; unmatched junction nucleotides: 9. In DNA form, the CDR3 reads TGTGCCAGTAGTACCGTAGCGGGAGAAGGTAACGAGCAGTACTTC. Its translation: CASSTVAGEGNEQYF.